This T cell receptor beta chain was sequenced during a study of response to subunit inactivated influenza vaccine. Broader study findings: Researchers suggested that each seasonal influenza vaccination recruits few new T cells.

This clonotype occurred once. Its antigen is unidentified. MiXCR was run by TCRdb on the RT-PCR reads, yielding one entry per CDR3 protein. The sample includes 560,000 or so distinct CDR3 sequences, roughly 8.2% seen only once; the top ten take over 10%. The CDR3 spans 14 residues. J was trimmed by 3 bases and V by 5 bases; bases with no gene match: 7. The germline V gene has CDR1 KGHSY and CDR2 FQNENV. The gene calls are TRBV16 and TRBJ2-7, with 7 nucleotides matching TRBD1. The sequence derives from a man aged 50 to 69 who received an inactivated influenza vaccine. The source was PBMCs from blood, collected approximately 25 months after vaccination. The CDR3 DNA is TGTGCCAGCAGCAAATTTCAGGGGGTCTACGAGCAGTACTTC. This codes for CASSKFQGVYEQYF.